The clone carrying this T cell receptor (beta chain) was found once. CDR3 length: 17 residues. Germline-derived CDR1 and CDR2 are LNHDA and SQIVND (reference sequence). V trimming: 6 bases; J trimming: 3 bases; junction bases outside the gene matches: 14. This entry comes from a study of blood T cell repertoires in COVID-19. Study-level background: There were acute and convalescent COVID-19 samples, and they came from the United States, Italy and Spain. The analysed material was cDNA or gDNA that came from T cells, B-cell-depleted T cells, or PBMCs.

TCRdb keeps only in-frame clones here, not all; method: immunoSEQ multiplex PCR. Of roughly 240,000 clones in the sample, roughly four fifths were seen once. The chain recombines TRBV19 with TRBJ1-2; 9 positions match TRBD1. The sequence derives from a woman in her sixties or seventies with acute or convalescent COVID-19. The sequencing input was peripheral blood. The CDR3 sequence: CASSRRQGEEIYYGYTF. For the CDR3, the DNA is TGTGCCAGTAGCCGACGACAGGGGGAGGAGATTTACTATGGCTACACCTTC. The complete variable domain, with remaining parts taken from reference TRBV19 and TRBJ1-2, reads DGGITQSPKYLFRKEGQNVTLSCEQNLNHDAMYWYRQDPGQGLRLIYYSQIVNDFQKGDIAEGYSVSREKKESFPLTVTSAQKNPTAFYLCASSRRQGEEIYYGYTFGSGTRLTVV.